This TCR beta chain derives from a study of control samples from healthy donors and cancer patients. Sequencing used immunoSEQ multiplex PCR; TCRdb keeps in-frame clones, though not all of them. The table includes under 130,000 clones, about 89% detected once. The CDR3 is 15 residues long. The germline CDR1 and CDR2 sequences are SGHTA and FQGNSA. V dropped 6 bases and J dropped 2 bases, with 11 bases sitting between them. The sequenced material came from PBMCs. This chain joins TRBV7-2 and TRBJ2-6, with D possibly being TRBD1 or TRBD2 (5 bases each). The clonotype originates from a man aged 55 to 70 with lung cancer. CDR3 protein: CASSLTGPGANVLTF. CDR3 in DNA: TGTGCCAGCAGTCTAACGGGACCTGGGGCCAACGTCCTGACTTTC.